What follows is one T cell receptor (beta chain) and its context. Its matching antigen is unknown. A multiplex PCR was run with 60 Vbeta primers and 13 Jbeta primers. Data came from immunoSEQ multiplex PCR; TCRdb stores just in-frame clones and leaves some out. Here the sample spans approximately 150,000 clones, approximately 67% being singletons. These data originate in a study of cytomegalovirus exposure and HLA in healthy donors. V trimming: 4 bases; J trimming: 4 bases; junction bases outside the gene matches: 10. Germline V lookup: CDR1 MGHRA, CDR2 YSYEKL. The CDR3 sequence is 16 residues long. Broader study findings: The study recorded some 160 TCR beta chains that were cytomegalovirus-associated. The authors considered a cluster of highly shared sequence variants likely to be a sequencing artifact.

The sequencing input was PBMCs. The clonotype originates from a woman younger than 35 in good health and CMV-seropositive. This chain joins TRBV4-1 and TRBJ1-1; 9 positions agree with TRBD1. For the CDR3, the DNA is TGCGCCAGCAGCCCTCCACAGGGGGCGGCGAGCACTGAAGCTTTCTTT. It translates to CASSPPQGAASTEAFF.